This T cell receptor beta chain was profiled in a study of blood T cells in healthy people across ages. Then a second PCR, running roughly 7 to 11 cycles, was carried out with a sample-barcoded 5' primer and a J-beta primer mix. TCRdb re-called the 5' RACE reads with MiXCR, one entry per CDR3 protein. The sample yields around 800,000 distinct CDR3 sequences, around 62% seen once. Germline assignment: CDR1 SGHRS and CDR2 YFSETQ. V shed 2 bases and J shed 4 bases, with 18 bases lying between them. The CDR3 consists of 16 residues. Peripheral blood, roughly 9.3 milliliters per donor, was collected. The receptor was isolated from a young man in good health. The sequenced sample consisted of blood. The J gene is TRBJ2-5, the V gene TRBV5-1, with D uncertain. The CDR3 is CASSFLLTEKGETQYF. The DNA for the CDR3 is TGCGCCAGCAGCTTTCTCCTGACGGAGAAGGGAGAGACCCAGTACTTC.